This T cell receptor (beta chain) was identified during a study of graft-versus-host responses after intestinal transplantation. Study-level background: Among the recipients, all got anti-thymocyte globulin induction and then tacrolimus and steroids for approximately 3 years. The study's findings and limits: GvH clone levels peaked in circulation, and this peak was associated with early post-transplant HvG declines. Marrow from the recipient contained GvH clones, some of which had appeared first in ileum or blood. Graft-donor T cell macrochimerism in patients accompanied high graft-versus-host to host-versus-graft clonal ratios in allografts.

Using immunoSEQ multiplex PCR, the repertoire was profiled, and TCRdb retains in-frame clones only, with some absent. Here the sample spans 70,000 to 95,000 clones, over 80% being singletons. The germline V gene has CDR1 SGHNT and CDR2 YYREEE (reference sequence). The length of the CDR3 is 16 residues. J was trimmed by 2 bases and V by 4 bases; bases with no gene match: 9. As for this clone: As yet, its antigen is unknown.

The source of this sequence is a human donor who was the organ donor for an intestinal transplant. This chain links TRBV5-4 with TRBJ2-1; 7 bases agree with TRBD1. The sample consisted of unstimulated CD8+ T cells sorted from spleen or lymph node cells, taken before transplant. DNA of the CDR3: TGTGCCAGCAGCGGACAGGACCACAGTCCCTACAATGAGCAGTTCTTC. This gives the protein CASSGQDHSPYNEQFF. The full variable domain, its missing parts supplied by reference TRBV5-4 and TRBJ2-1, is ETGVTQSPTHLIKTRGQQVTLRCSSQSGHNTVSWYQQALGQGPQFIFQYYREEENGRGNFPPRFSGLQFPNYSSELNVNALELDDSALYLCASSGQDHSPYNEQFFGPGTRLTVL.